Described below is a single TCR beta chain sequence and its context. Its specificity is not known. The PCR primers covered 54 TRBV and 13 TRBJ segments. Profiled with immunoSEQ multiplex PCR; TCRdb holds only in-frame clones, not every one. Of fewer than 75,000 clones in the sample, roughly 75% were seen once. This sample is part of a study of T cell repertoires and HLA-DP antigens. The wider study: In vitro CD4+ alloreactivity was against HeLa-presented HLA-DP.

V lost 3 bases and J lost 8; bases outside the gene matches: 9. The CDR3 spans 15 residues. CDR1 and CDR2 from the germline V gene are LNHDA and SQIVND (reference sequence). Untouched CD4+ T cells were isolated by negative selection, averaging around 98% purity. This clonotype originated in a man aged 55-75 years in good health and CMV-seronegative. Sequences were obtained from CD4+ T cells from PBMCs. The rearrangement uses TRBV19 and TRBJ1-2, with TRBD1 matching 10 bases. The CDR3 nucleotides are TGTGCCAGTAGTATCTCGACAGGGGGCACGTGGGGCTACACCTTC. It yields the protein CASSISTGGTWGYTF.